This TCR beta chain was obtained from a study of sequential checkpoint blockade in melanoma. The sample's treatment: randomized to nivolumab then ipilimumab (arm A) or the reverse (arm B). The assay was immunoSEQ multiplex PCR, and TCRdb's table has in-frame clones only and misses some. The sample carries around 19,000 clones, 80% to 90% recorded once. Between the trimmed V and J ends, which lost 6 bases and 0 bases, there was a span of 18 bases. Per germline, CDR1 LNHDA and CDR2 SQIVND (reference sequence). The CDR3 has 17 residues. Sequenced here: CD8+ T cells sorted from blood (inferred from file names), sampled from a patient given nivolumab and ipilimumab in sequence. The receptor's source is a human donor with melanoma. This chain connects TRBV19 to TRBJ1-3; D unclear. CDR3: CASSGYNLAASGNTIYF. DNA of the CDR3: TGTGCCAGTAGCGGGTATAATCTTGCGGCCTCTGGAAACACCATATATTTT.